The 18 T cell receptor beta chains below come from one sample, sequenced in a study of blood T cell repertoires in COVID-19. Only in-frame clones appear in the TCRdb table, and some are missing; sequencing was by immunoSEQ multiplex PCR. This table has some 300,000 clones, roughly 90% appearing once. Sample: PBMCs or T cells enriched from blood (not recorded which). These receptors were taken from a middle-aged woman who had recovered from COVID-19.

Of note for this clone: The same CDR3 is also encoded by other DNA sequences in this sample. The chain joins TRBV28 to TRBJ1-5, with a possible D match to TRBD1 (6 bases). The CDR3 totals 15 residues. Looked up from germline, CDR1 is MDHEN and CDR2 is SYDVKM. Trimming left V 5 bases short and J 0 bases short, with 11 bases between. In DNA, the CDR3 is TGTGCCAGCAGTCTACAGGGTTATAGCAATCAGCCCCAGCATTTT. Translating gives CASSLQGYSNQPQHF. Looking up the rest from reference TRBV28 and TRBJ1-5 gives the full variable domain: DVKVTQSSRYLVKRTGEKVFLECVQDMDHENMFWYRQDPGLGLRLIYFSYDVKMKEKGDIPEGYSVSREKKERFSLILESASTNQTSMYLCASSLQGYSNQPQHFGDGTRLSIL.

CDR3 sequence reads: CASSTGTGNQPQHF. CDR3 in DNA: TGCGCCAGCAGCACAGGGACAGGCAATCAGCCCCAGCATTTT. This sequence joins TRBV5-1 and TRBJ1-5; 7 bases are shared with TRBD1. V trimming: 4 bases; J trimming: 2 bases; junction bases outside the gene matches: 3. Germline values: CDR1 SGHRS, CDR2 YFSETQ. The CDR3 runs 14 residues.

The chain recombines TRBV9 with TRBJ2-1; 10 nucleotides agree with TRBD2. CDR3 length equals 15 residues. Germline CDR1 and CDR2: SGDLS and YYNGEE. J gave up 9 bases and V 0 bases, and 6 bases lay outside the gene matches. CDR3 loop: CASSVDLAGASEQFF. CDR3 coding DNA: TGTGCCAGCAGCGTAGATCTAGCGGGAGCCAGTGAGCAGTTCTTC. The full variable domain, with the rest looked up from reference TRBV9 and TRBJ2-1, is DSGVTQTPKHLITATGQRVTLRCSPRSGDLSVYWYQQSLDQGLQFLIQYYNGEERAKGNILERFSAQQFPDLHSELNLSSLELGDSALYFCASSVDLAGASEQFFGPGTRLTVL.

The CDR3 is CASSSYEQYF. CDR3 sequence (DNA): TGTGCCAGCAGCTCGTACGAGCAGTACTTC. This chain links TRBV3-1 (or the pseudogene TRBV3-2) with TRBJ2-7; D not certain. The V gene lost 5 bases and the J gene lost 4 bases, with 3 bases spanning the gap. This CDR3 has 10 amino acids. From germline, CDR1 is LGHDT and CDR2 YNNKEL (reference sequence).

The chain uses TRBV27 and TRBJ1-6; D gene uncertain. With 10 bases removed from V and 10 bases from J, the gap between germline ends came to 17 bases. Per the germline V gene, CDR1 is MNHEY and CDR2 is SMNVEV (reference sequence). CDR3 length: 13 residues. CDR3 coding DNA: TGTGCCACCAGCCAAGATTACGGGTCACCCCTCCACTTT. This encodes CATSQDYGSPLHF.

This clone was observed a handful of times. The V call is TRBV20-1, the J call TRBJ1-1; D gene ambiguous. Deletions cut 0 bases from V and 6 bases from J, with 5 bases between. CDR1 DFQATT and CDR2 SNEGSKA come from the germline V gene (reference sequence). The CDR3 extends over 11 amino acids. The CDR3 DNA sequence: TGCAGTGCTAGAGATCTCGCTGAAGCTTTCTTT. Its translation is CSARDLAEAFF.

The chain combines TRBV11-3 with TRBJ2-1; TRBD2 agrees at 14 bases. The CDR3 sequence is 17 residues long. The V gene end was trimmed by 1 base and the J gene end by 4 bases; junction bases not matched to a gene: 3. CDR1 and CDR2 from the germline V gene are SGHNT and YENEEA. The CDR3 DNA sequence: TGTGCCAGCAGCTTAGGGACTAGCGGGAGGTGGTACAATGAGCAGTTCTTC. Its protein product is CASSLGTSGRWYNEQFF.

A few counts support this clone. The CDR3 reads CASSEWGTATYEQYF. Here the CDR3 DNA reads TGTGCCAGCAGTGAATGGGGGACAGCGACCTACGAGCAGTACTTC. This chain links TRBV2 with TRBJ2-7; TRBD1 agrees at 7 bases. The CDR3 has 15 residues. V lost 2 bases, J lost 2 bases, and 6 bases stayed unmatched. Per germline, CDR1 SNHLY and CDR2 FYNNEI.

J is TRBJ2-1 and V is TRBV20-1; 9 bases align to TRBD1. Germline CDR1 and CDR2: DFQATT and SNEGSKA (reference sequence). The CDR3 consists of 18 residues. V was clipped by 3 bases and J by 1 base; unmatched bases: 13. CDR3 residues: CSASLGYRGLLSYNEQFF. The CDR3 DNA is TGCAGTGCTAGTTTGGGATACAGGGGGCTCCTTTCCTACAATGAGCAGTTCTTC.

The J gene is TRBJ2-3, the V gene TRBV5-1, with D hard to call. This CDR3 comprises 11 residues. Germline CDR1 is SGHRS and CDR2 is YFSETQ. V was cut by 2 bases and J by 11 bases, with 9 bases left in between. The DNA of the CDR3 is TGCGCCAGCAGCTTAGGAGTTGGGCAGTATTTT. The encoded protein is CASSLGVGQYF. Full variable domain (rest looked up from reference TRBV5-1 and TRBJ2-3): KAGVTQTPRYLIKTRGQQVTLSCSPISGHRSVSWYQQTPGQGLQFLFEYFSETQRNKGNFPGRFSGRQFSNSRSEMNVSTLELGDSALYLCASSLGVGQYFGPGTRLTVL.

This chain connects TRBV27 to TRBJ2-7; 8 bases are shared with TRBD1. CDR3 length: 15 amino acids. Germline V CDR1 and CDR2: MNHEY, SMNVEV (reference sequence). J gave up 3 bases and V 6 bases, and 10 bases lay outside the gene matches. Written as DNA, the CDR3 is TGTGCCAGCAGACTGGGGACAGGAGACCACTACGAGCAGTACTTC. Translating gives CASRLGTGDHYEQYF.

The chain employs TRBV4-3 and TRBJ2-3, with 10 bases fitting TRBD2. Trimming took 5 bases from V and 5 from J; bases not matched to a gene: 7. This CDR3 is 15 amino acids long. CDR1 LGHNA and CDR2 YSLEER come from the germline V gene. The CDR3 reads CASSTLAGAVDTQYF. CDR3 sequence (DNA): TGCGCCAGCAGCACCCTAGCGGGAGCGGTAGATACGCAGTATTTT.

The chain joins TRBV7-3 to TRBJ2-1; TRBD1 might be the D (6 bases). From germline, CDR1 is SGHTA and CDR2 FQGTGA. The CDR3 consists of 14 residues. The V end lost 4 bases, the J end lost 6 bases, and 13 bases lay between the germline ends. The CDR3 spells CASSSRTALNEQFF. Written as DNA, the CDR3 is TGTGCCAGCAGCTCACGGACAGCTCTCAATGAGCAGTTCTTC.

This chain links TRBV28 with TRBJ2-7; D gene uncertain. Germline V lookup: CDR1 MDHEN, CDR2 SYDVKM. V gave up 2 bases and J gave up 2 bases, with 7 bases separating them. CDR3 length equals 13 residues. CDR3 residues: CASSLMSPYEQYF. DNA of the CDR3: TGTGCCAGCAGTTTAATGAGTCCCTACGAGCAGTACTTC.

The CDR3 reads CSVGTGGPYEQYF. DNA for the CDR3: TGCAGCGTTGGAACAGGGGGCCCCTACGAGCAGTACTTC. The chain recombines TRBV29-1 with TRBJ2-7; 9 nucleotides agree with TRBD1. Losses at the gene ends were 4 bases for V and 2 bases for J; bases not matched to a gene: 3. Germline V gene sequence: CDR1 SQVTM, CDR2 ANQGSEA. The CDR3 sequence is 13 residues long.

The V gene is TRBV4-1, the J gene TRBJ1-2; TRBD1 agrees at 7 bases. Germline V gives CDR1 MGHRA, CDR2 YSYEKL. Unmatched junction bases numbered 11, after V lost 1 base and J lost 3 bases. The CDR3 covers 17 residues. The CDR3 DNA is TGCGCCAGCAGCCAAGCCCCGGCAGGGGGATTGTACTATGGCTACACCTTC. It encodes CASSQAPAGGLYYGYTF.

V usage is TRBV18 and J usage is TRBJ2-7; TRBD1 might be the D (6 bases). CDR3 length equals 14 residues. Germline values: CDR1 KGHSH, CDR2 LQKENI. V gave up 6 bases and J gave up 1 base, with 13 bases separating them. The CDR3: CASSHGDTSYEQYF. The CDR3 DNA reads TGTGCCAGCTCGCACGGGGACACTTCCTACGAGCAGTACTTC. Full variable domain (rest looked up from reference TRBV18 and TRBJ2-7): NAGVMQNPRHLVRRRGQEARLRCSPMKGHSHVYWYRQLPEEGLKFMVYLQKENIIDESGMPKERFSAEFPKEGPSILRIQQVVRGDSAAYFCASSHGDTSYEQYFGPGTRLTVT.

This clone occurred once. V and J are TRBV7-2 and TRBJ1-4, with D perhaps TRBD1 (5 bases). The V gene lost 7 bases and the J gene lost 1 base, with 10 bases spanning the gap. The CDR3 covers 14 residues. Germline V gives CDR1 SGHTA, CDR2 FQGNSA. CDR3 amino acids: CASTQGLTNEKLFF. The DNA for the CDR3 is TGTGCCAGCACCCAGGGTTTAACTAATGAAAAACTGTTTTTT. The full variable domain, rest sourced from reference TRBV7-2 and TRBJ1-4, is GAGVSQSPSNKVTEKGKDVELRCDPISGHTALYWYRQSLGQGLEFLIYFQGNSAPDKSGLPSDRFSAERTGGSVSTLTIQRTQQEDSAVYLCASTQGLTNEKLFFGSGTQLSVL.